The T cell receptor (beta chain) described here comes from a study of CD8+ T cells in alopecia areata. Study-wide context: Those receiving the skin were approximately 6-11-week-old female C3H/HeJ mice, whose grafts came from roughly 6-13-month-old C3H/HeJ donors with spontaneous alopecia.

This clone was seen repeatedly, ten times or more. The antigen is not known. Gene names denote mouse genes. Isolated RNA was reverse transcribed into cDNA used as the sequencing template. Sequencing was performed with immunoSEQ multiplex PCR; in TCRdb, only in-frame clones are kept and a portion is missing. Singletons are absent from the sample, which has fewer than 2,000 clones. General study points: Affected scalp, especially in alopecia totalis/universalis, had a higher clonality than normal scalp did.

Time point given: mouse skin at time of skin grafting. In recipient mice, skin was biopsied at grafting and again 3 and 6 weeks later. The sample in question was skin, obtained at week 0. The clonotype was recovered from a C3H/HeJ mouse with alopecia areata. For this strain, the MHC haplotype corresponds to H2-k.

CDR3 residues: CASGDAGQTNSDYTF. CDR3 DNA, as far as it was read: TGTGCCAGCGGTGATGCGGGACAGACAAACTCC. The chain employs TRBV13-2 and TRBJ1-2, with 7 bases aligning to TRBD1. The read terminates 4 residues ahead of where the CDR3 ends, so the germline J gene completes it. V lost 0 bases and J lost 0; bases outside the gene matches: 2. The germline V gene has CDR1 NNHNN and CDR2 SYGAGS (reference sequence). The CDR3 sequence is 15 residues long.